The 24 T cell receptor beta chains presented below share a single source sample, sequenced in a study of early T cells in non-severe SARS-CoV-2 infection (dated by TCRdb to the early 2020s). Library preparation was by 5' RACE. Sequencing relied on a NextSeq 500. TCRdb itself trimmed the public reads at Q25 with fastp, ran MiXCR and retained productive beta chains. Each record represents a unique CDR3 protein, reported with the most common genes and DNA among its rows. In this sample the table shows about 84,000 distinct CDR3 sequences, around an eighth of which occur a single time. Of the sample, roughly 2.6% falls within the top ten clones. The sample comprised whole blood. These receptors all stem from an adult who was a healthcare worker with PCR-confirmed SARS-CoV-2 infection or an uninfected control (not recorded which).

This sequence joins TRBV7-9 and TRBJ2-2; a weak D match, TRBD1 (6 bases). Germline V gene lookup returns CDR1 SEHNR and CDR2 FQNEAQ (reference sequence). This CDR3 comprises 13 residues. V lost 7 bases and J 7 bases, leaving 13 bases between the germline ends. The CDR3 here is CASTNQGGGELFF. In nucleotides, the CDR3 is TGTGCCAGCACCAATCAAGGGGGCGGGGAGCTGTTTTTT.

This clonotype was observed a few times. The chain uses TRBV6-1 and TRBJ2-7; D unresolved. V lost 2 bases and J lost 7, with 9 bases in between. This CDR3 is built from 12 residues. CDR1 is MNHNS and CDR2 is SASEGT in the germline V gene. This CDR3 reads CASSELDGEQYF. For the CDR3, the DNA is TGTGCCAGCAGTGAACTCGACGGGGAGCAGTACTTC.

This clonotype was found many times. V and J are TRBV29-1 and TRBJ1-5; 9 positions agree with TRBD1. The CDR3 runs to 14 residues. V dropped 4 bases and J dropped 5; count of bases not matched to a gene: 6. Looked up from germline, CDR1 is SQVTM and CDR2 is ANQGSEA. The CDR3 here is CSVAAGQGDQPQHF. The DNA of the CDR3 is TGCAGCGTTGCAGCGGGACAGGGCGATCAGCCCCAGCATTTT.

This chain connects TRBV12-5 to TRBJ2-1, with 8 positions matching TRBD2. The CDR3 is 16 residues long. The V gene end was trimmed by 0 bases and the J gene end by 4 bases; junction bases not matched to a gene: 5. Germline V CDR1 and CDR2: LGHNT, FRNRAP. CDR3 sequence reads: CASGLVYGGRYNEQFF. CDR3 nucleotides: TGTGCTAGTGGTTTGGTATACGGCGGGAGGTACAATGAGCAGTTCTTC.

The CDR3 is CAWMTGGGTFF. CDR3 bases: TGTGCCTGGATGACCGGGGGGGGAACCTTCTTT. This chain joins TRBV30 and TRBJ1-1; TRBD1 is a possible D gene (5 bases). This CDR3 region has 11 residues. CDR1 is GTSNPN and CDR2 is SVGIG in the germline V gene (reference sequence). V shed 4 bases and J shed 14 bases, with 17 bases lying between them.

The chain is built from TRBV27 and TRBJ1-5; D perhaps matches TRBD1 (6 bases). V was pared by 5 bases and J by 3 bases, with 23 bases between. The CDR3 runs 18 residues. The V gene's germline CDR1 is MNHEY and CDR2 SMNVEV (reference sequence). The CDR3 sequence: CASSRRSFPAGDNQPQHF. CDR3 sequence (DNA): TGTGCCAGCAGTCGACGCAGTTTTCCGGCAGGGGACAATCAGCCCCAGCATTTT.

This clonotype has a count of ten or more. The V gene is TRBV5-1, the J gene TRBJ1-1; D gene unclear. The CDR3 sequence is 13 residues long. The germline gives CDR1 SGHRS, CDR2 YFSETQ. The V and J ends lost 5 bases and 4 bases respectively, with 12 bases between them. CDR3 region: CASSVFAGTEAFF. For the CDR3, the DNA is TGCGCCAGCAGTGTATTCGCGGGCACTGAAGCTTTCTTT. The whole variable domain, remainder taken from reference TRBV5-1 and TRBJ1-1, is KAGVTQTPRYLIKTRGQQVTLSCSPISGHRSVSWYQQTPGQGLQFLFEYFSETQRNKGNFPGRFSGRQFSNSRSEMNVSTLELGDSALYLCASSVFAGTEAFFGQGTRLTVV.

CDR3 residues: CASSPGFSTDTQYF. CDR3 nucleotide sequence: TGTGCCAGCAGCCCGGGGTTTAGCACAGATACGCAGTATTTT. The chain couples TRBV6-2 or TRBV6-3 to TRBJ2-3, with a weak D call TRBD2 (5 bases). Germline V CDR1 and CDR2: MNHEY, SVGEGT. The V and J ends lost 6 bases and 0 bases respectively, with 10 bases between them. CDR3 length: 14 residues.

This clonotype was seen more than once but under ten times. CDR3 sequence reads: CASSRGTGDYNEQFF. The CDR3, as DNA: TGTGCCAGCTCACGAGGGACAGGAGACTACAATGAGCAGTTCTTC. The chain links TRBV18 to TRBJ2-1; 8 bases agree with TRBD1. The V gene end was trimmed by 4 bases and the J gene end by 3 bases; junction bases not matched to a gene: 5. Germline CDR1 is KGHSH and CDR2 is LQKENI. The CDR3 runs 15 residues.

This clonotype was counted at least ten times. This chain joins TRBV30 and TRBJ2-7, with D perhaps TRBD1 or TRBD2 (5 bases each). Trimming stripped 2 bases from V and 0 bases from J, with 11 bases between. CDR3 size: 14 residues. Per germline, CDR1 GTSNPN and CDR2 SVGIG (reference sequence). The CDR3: CAWSRGGASYEQYF. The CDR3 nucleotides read TGTGCCTGGAGTCGTGGGGGAGCCTCCTACGAGCAGTACTTC.

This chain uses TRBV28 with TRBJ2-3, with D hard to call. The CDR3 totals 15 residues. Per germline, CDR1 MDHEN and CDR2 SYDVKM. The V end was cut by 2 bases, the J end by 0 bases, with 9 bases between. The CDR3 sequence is CASSLGAASTDTQYF. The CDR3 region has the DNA TGTGCCAGCAGTTTAGGAGCAGCTAGCACAGATACGCAGTATTTT.

The CDR3 sequence is CASSGPPVAVNEQFF. CDR3 DNA sequence: TGTGCCAGCAGCGGCCCTCCAGTGGCCGTCAATGAGCAGTTCTTC. V is TRBV7-9 and J is TRBJ2-1; no clear D. CDR3 size: 15 residues. Germline CDR1 SEHNR, CDR2 FQNEAQ (reference sequence). V was clipped by 5 bases and J by 6 bases, with 17 bases between them.

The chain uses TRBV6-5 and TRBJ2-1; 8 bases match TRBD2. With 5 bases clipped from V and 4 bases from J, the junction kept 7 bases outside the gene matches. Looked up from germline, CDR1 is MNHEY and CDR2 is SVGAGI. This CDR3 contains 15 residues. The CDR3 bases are TGTGCCAGCAGTCTTAGCGGGGCACTATACAATGAGCAGTTCTTC. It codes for CASSLSGALYNEQFF.

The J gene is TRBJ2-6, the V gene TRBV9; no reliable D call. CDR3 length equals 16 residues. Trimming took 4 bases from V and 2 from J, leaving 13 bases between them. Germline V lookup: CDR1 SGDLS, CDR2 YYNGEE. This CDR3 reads CASSLSPVPGANVLTF. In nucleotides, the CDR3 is TGTGCCAGCAGCCTGTCCCCCGTGCCTGGGGCCAACGTCCTGACTTTC.

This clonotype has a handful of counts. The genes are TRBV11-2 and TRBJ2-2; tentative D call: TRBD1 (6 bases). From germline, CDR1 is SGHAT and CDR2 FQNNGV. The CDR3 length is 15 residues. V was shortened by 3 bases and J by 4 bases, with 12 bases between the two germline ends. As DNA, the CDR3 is TGTGCCAGCAGCTTGGCAGGGGCAATCACCGGGGAGCTGTTTTTT. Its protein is CASSLAGAITGELFF.

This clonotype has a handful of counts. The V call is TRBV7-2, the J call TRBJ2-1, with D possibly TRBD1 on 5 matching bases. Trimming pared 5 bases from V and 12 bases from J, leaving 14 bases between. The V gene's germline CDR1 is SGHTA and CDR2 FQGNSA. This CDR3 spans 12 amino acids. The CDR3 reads CASSPLRARQFF. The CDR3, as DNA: TGTGCCAGCAGCCCACTCAGGGCAAGGCAGTTCTTC.

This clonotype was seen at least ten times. The CDR3 reads CASSGQGAETQYF. As DNA, the CDR3 is TGTGCCAGCAGCGGCCAGGGGGCAGAGACCCAGTACTTC. V gene TRBV6-5 combines with J gene TRBJ2-5; the match to TRBD1 covers 8 bases. The CDR3 totals 13 residues. CDR1 MNHEY and CDR2 SVGAGI come from the germline V gene. V shed 6 bases, J shed 4 bases, and the junction held 4 bases outside the gene matches.

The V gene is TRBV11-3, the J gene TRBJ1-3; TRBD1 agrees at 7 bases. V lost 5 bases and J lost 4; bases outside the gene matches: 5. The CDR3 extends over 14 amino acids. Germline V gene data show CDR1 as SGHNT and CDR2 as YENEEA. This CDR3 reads CASSPPTGGNTIYF. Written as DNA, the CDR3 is TGTGCCAGCAGCCCTCCGACAGGGGGAAACACCATATATTTT. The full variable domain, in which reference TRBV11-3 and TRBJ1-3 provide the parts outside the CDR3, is EAGVVQSPRYKIIEKKQPVAFWCNPISGHNTLYWYLQNLGQGPELLIRYENEEAVDDSQLPKDRFSAERLKGVDSTLKIQPAELGDSAVYLCASSPPTGGNTIYFGEGSWLTVV.

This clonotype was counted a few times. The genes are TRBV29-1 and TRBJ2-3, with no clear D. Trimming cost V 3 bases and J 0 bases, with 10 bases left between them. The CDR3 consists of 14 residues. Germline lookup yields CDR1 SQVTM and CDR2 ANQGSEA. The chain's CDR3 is CSVDGRSSTDTQYF. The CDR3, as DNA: TGCAGCGTTGACGGGCGGAGTAGCACAGATACGCAGTATTTT.

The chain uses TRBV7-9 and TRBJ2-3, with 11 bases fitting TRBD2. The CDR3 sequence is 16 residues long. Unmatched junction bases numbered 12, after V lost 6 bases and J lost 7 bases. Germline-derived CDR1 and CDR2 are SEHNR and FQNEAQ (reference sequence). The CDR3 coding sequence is TGTGCCAGCAGGCGAGCTATAGCGGGGGGGCAGCATACGCAGTATTTT. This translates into CASRRAIAGGQHTQYF. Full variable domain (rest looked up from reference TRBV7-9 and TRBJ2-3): DTGVSQNPRHKITKRGQNVTFRCDPISEHNRLYWYRQTLGQGPEFLTYFQNEAQLEKSRLLSDRFSAERPKGSFSTLEIQRTEQGDSAMYLCASRRAIAGGQHTQYFGPGTRLTVL.

In DNA form, the CDR3 reads TGTGCCACCAGTGATTTGCACCAGGGCGAGCAGTACTTC. Its translation is CATSDLHQGEQYF. The chain is built from TRBV24-1 and TRBJ2-7; the D gene is possibly TRBD1 (5 bases). This CDR3 spans 13 amino acids. Trimming removed 0 bases from V and 6 bases from J, with 8 bases in between. Germline V gene sequence: CDR1 KGHDR, CDR2 SFDVKD.

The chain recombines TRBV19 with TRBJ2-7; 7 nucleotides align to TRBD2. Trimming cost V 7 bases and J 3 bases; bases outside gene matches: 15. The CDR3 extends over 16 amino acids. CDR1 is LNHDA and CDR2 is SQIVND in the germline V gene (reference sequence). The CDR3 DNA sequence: TGTGCCAGTACCCCTCGGGCGGGAGCGGAGTACTACGAGCAGTACTTC. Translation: CASTPRAGAEYYEQYF. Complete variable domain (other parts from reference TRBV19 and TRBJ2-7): DGGITQSPKYLFRKEGQNVTLSCEQNLNHDAMYWYRQDPGQGLRLIYYSQIVNDFQKGDIAEGYSVSREKKESFPLTVTSAQKNPTAFYLCASTPRAGAEYYEQYFGPGTRLTVT.

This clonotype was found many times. CDR3 residues: CASRERTSVGELFF. In nucleotides, the CDR3 is TGTGCCAGCAGAGAACGGACTAGCGTGGGGGAGCTGTTTTTT. This chain uses TRBV12-3 or TRBV12-4 with TRBJ2-2; TRBD2 agrees at 9 bases. The V segment lost 6 bases and the J segment 8 bases; nucleotides outside the gene matches: 7. There are 14 residues in the CDR3.

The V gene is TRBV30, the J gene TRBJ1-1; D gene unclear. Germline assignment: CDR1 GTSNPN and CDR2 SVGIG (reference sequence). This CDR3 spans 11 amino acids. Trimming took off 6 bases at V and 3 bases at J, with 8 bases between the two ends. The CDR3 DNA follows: TGTGCCTGTACCGGGTACACTGAAGCTTTCTTT. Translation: CACTGYTEAFF.